The 11 T cell receptor beta chains listed next were all sequenced from one sample in a study of blood T cell repertoires in COVID-19. TCRdb's copy holds only in-frame clones and misses some; the assay was immunoSEQ multiplex PCR. Altogether over 45,000 clones are present, around 80% being singletons, with the ten largest covering more than 8%. Sequencing input: peripheral blood. These receptors originate from a woman older than 75 with acute or convalescent COVID-19.

The gene calls are TRBV7-9 and TRBJ1-6; a possible D gene is TRBD1 (5 bases). The germline V gene encodes CDR1 SEHNR and CDR2 FQNEAQ (reference sequence). Between the trimmed V and J ends, which lost 4 bases and 8 bases, there was a span of 6 bases. The CDR3 runs to 12 residues. Here the CDR3 reads CASSSRDSPLHF. The CDR3 DNA reads as TGTGCCAGCAGCTCCAGGGATTCACCCCTCCACTTT.

The J gene is TRBJ2-7, the V gene TRBV11-2; the D gene is possibly TRBD1 (6 bases). The CDR3 has 13 amino acids. From germline, CDR1 is SGHAT and CDR2 FQNNGV. Trimming shortened V by 5 bases and J by 5 bases, and 13 bases separated the two germline ends. CDR3 in DNA: TGTGCCAGCAGCCGTGGGGGCGTAGACGAGCAGTACTTC. It is translated as CASSRGGVDEQYF.

The chain combines TRBV7-9 with TRBJ2-2; D may be TRBD1 (5 bases). The CDR3 length is 13 residues. V was clipped by 2 bases and J by 5 bases, with 6 bases between them. Germline CDR1 is SEHNR and CDR2 is FQNEAQ (reference sequence). In DNA, the CDR3 is TGTGCCAGCAGCTTACAGGGTACCGGGGAGCTGTTTTTT. This encodes CASSLQGTGELFF.

V gene TRBV5-5 combines with J gene TRBJ1-5; perhaps TRBD1 as D (6 bases). The CDR3 has 16 amino acids. V was cut by 0 bases and J by 2 bases, with 12 bases left in between. Looked up from germline, CDR1 is SGHKS and CDR2 is YYEKEE (reference sequence). The CDR3 sequence is CASSLAAGEGNQPQHF. In DNA, the CDR3 is TGTGCCAGCAGCTTGGCGGCAGGGGAAGGCAATCAGCCCCAGCATTTT. The full variable domain, in which reference TRBV5-5 and TRBJ1-5 provide the parts outside the CDR3, is DAGVTQSPTHLIKTRGQQVTLRCSPISGHKSVSWYQQVLGQGPQFIFQYYEKEERGRGNFPDRFSARQFPNYSSELNVNALLLGDSALYLCASSLAAGEGNQPQHFGDGTRLSIL.

This clone was detected a few times. This chain joins TRBV9 and TRBJ1-3, with 8 bases identical to TRBD1. Unmatched junction bases numbered 12, after V lost 3 bases and J lost 4 bases. Germline V lookup: CDR1 SGDLS, CDR2 YYNGEE. CDR3 length equals 17 residues. The CDR3 protein is CASSAKLDRGRGNTIYF. The CDR3 nucleotides read TGTGCCAGCAGCGCAAAACTTGACAGGGGTCGGGGAAACACCATATATTTT.

Here the CDR3 reads CASSLRQAFYGYTF. In nucleotides, the CDR3 is TGTGCCAGCAGCTTACGGCAGGCCTTCTATGGCTACACCTTC. The J gene is TRBJ1-2, the V gene TRBV7-9; D unclear. The CDR3 runs to 14 residues. Between the trimmed V and J ends, which lost 2 bases and 4 bases, there was a span of 11 bases. Germline V CDR1 and CDR2: SEHNR, FQNEAQ (reference sequence).

The rearrangement uses TRBV7-8 and TRBJ1-5, with D perhaps TRBD1 (5 bases). Trimming shortened V by 0 bases and J by 1 base, and 22 bases separated the two germline ends. CDR3 length: 20 amino acids. Germline CDR1 SGHVS, CDR2 FQNEAQ. CDR3 in DNA: TGTGCCAGCAGCTTAGCCTTGGGGGGAAGAGGTGTGGTGAGCAATCAGCCCCAGCATTTT. Protein: CASSLALGGRGVVSNQPQHF.

This CDR3 is CASSPHGVPTVQYF. The CDR3 bases are TGTGCCAGCAGCCCTCACGGGGTTCCTACGGTGCAGTACTTC. The chain carries TRBV3-1 (or the pseudogene TRBV3-2) and TRBJ2-7; D might be TRBD2 (5 bases). The CDR3 covers 14 residues. The V gene's germline CDR1 is LGHDT and CDR2 YNNKEL (reference sequence). V shed 4 bases and J shed 9 bases, with 19 bases lying between them.

The chain carries TRBV5-6 and TRBJ1-4; tentative D call: TRBD1 (5 bases). With 3 bases removed from V and 8 bases from J, the gap between germline ends came to 14 bases. Germline CDR1 SGHDT, CDR2 YYEEEE. This CDR3 is 14 amino acids long. Here the CDR3 DNA reads TGTGCCAGCAGCTCATCCGCGGGGCAGGAAAAACTGTTTTTT. It codes for CASSSSAGQEKLFF.

This chain connects TRBV5-1 to TRBJ1-4, with TRBD1 identical over 7 bases. Germline-derived CDR1 and CDR2 are SGHRS and YFSETQ. The ends lost 0 bases at V and 5 bases at J; junction bases unmatched: 4. This CDR3 comprises 15 residues. CDR3 nucleotides: TGCGCCAGCAGCTTGGGACAGGGTCGAAATGAAAAACTGTTTTTT. Its protein is CASSLGQGRNEKLFF.

The chain carries TRBV5-1 and TRBJ2-1; 8 bases line up with TRBD1. There are 15 residues in the CDR3. Germline V lookup: CDR1 SGHRS, CDR2 YFSETQ. V gave up 4 bases and J gave up 2 bases; unmatched junction bases: 5. In DNA, the CDR3 is TGCGCCAGCAGCCCCCGGACAGGGCCCTACAATGAGCAGTTCTTC. This sequence encodes CASSPRTGPYNEQFF.